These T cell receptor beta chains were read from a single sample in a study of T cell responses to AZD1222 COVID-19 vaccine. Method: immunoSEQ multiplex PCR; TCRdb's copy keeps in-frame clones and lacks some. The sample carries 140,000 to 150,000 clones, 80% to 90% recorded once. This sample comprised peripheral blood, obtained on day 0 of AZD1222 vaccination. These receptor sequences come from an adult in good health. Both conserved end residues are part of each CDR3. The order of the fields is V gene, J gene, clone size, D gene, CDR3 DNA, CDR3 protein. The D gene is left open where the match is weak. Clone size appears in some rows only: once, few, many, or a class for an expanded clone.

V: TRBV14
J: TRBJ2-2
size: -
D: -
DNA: TGTGCCAGCAGCCAAGATCATCCCGGACTCAACACCGGGGAGCTGTTTTTT
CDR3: CASSQDHPGLNTGELFF

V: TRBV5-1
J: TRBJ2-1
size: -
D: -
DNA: TGCGCCAGCAGCGCCGGGCGGGGCAATGAGCAGTTCTTC
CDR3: CASSAGRGNEQFF

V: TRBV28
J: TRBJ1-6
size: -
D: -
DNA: TGTGCCAGCAGTTGGACAGCCGGCTATAATTCACCCCTCCACTTT
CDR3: CASSWTAGYNSPLHF

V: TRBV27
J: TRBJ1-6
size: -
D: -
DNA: TGTGCCAGCAGTTTATCGACCCGGGGCCGGTCACCCCTCCACTTT
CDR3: CASSLSTRGRSPLHF

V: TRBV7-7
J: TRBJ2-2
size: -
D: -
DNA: TGTGCCAGCAGCTTAGAGTCCGCCGGAATCACCGGGGAGCTGTTTTTT
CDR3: CASSLESAGITGELFF

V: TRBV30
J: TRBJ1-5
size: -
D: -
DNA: TGTGCCTGGAGTGGGGTTAATCAGCCCCAGCATTTT
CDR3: CAWSGVNQPQHF

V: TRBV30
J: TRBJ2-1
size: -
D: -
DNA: TGTGCCTGGACCAGAACCCTAGCCCACGAGCAGTTCTTC
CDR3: CAWTRTLAHEQFF

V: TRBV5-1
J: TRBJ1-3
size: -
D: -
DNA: TGCGCCAGCAGCTTGGGGACAGACGGAAACACCATATATTTT
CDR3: CASSLGTDGNTIYF

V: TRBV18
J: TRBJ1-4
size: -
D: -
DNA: TGTGCCAGCTCACCTTCGAGGGAAGGGAATGAAAAACTGTTTTTT
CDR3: CASSPSREGNEKLFF

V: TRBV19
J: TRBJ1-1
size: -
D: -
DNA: TGTGCCAGTAGTATTCTGGGCAGGGAGACTGAAGCTTTCTTT
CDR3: CASSILGRETEAFF

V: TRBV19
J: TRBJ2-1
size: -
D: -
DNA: TGTGCCAGTACCTGGACGGCCTTGAGCTCCTACAATGAGCAGTTCTTC
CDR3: CASTWTALSSYNEQFF

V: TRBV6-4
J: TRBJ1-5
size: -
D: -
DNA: TGTGCCAGCAGTAACGAAGGGGGGAATCAGCCCCAGCATTTT
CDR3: CASSNEGGNQPQHF

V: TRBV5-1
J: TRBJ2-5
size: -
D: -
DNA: TGCGCCAGCAGCTTGAGGGACACCTCGCTGGAAGAGACCCAGTACTTC
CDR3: CASSLRDTSLEETQYF

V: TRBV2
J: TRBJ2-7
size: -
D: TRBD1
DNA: TGTGCCAGCCTGACAGGGGCGTCCTACGAGCAGTACTTC
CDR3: CASLTGASYEQYF

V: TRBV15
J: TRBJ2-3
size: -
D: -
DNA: TGTGCCACCAGCAGAGCGCGAGATACGCAGTATTTT
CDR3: CATSRARDTQYF

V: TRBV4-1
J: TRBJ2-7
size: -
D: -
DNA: TGCGCCAGCAGTCACACAGGGGAGGACTACGAGCAGTACTTC
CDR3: CASSHTGEDYEQYF

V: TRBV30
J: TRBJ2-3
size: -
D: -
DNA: TGTGCCTGGAGTGTATCCGCAGATACGCAGTATTTT
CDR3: CAWSVSADTQYF

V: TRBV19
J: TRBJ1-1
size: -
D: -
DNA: TGTGCCAGTAGTATACCCGGGGGAATGAACACTGAAGCTTTCTTT
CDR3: CASSIPGGMNTEAFF

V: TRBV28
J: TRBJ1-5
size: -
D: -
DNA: TGTGCCAGCTTAGACAACTTTAACCAGCCCCAGCATTTT
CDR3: CASLDNFNQPQHF

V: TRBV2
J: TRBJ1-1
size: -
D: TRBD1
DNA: TGTGCCAGCAGTCCCCTGGGACAGGGGATGGGCACTGAAGCTTTCTTT
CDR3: CASSPLGQGMGTEAFF

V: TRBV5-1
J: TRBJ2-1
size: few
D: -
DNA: TGCGCCAGCAGCTTGGGCCGCCGGTCGAATGAGCAGTTCTTC
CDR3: CASSLGRRSNEQFF

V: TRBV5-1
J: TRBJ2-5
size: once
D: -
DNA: TGCGCCAGCAGCCTCCAAAAGGGGGGCTGGAGGGAGACCCAGTACTTC
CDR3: CASSLQKGGWRETQYF

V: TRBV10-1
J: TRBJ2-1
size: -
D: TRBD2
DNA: TGCGCCAGCATTAAAAATGACGGGGGGGATGAGCAGTTCTTC
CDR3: CASIKNDGGDEQFF

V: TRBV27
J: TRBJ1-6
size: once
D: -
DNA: TGTGCCAGCAGTTCCAACCGGGTAAATTCACCCCTCCACTTT
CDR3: CASSSNRVNSPLHF

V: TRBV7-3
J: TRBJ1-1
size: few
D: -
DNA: TGTGCCAGCAGCTCTCCCGAGGGTGGAGGAAGAGCTTTCTTT
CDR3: CASSSPEGGGRAFF

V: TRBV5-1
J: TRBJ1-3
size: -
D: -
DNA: TGCGCCAGCAGCTCGGGGCCGGGACTGGCTGGAAACACCATATATTTT
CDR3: CASSSGPGLAGNTIYF

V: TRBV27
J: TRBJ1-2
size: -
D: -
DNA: TGTGCCAGCAGTTTATCCCGGGGAAACTATGGCTACACCTTC
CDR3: CASSLSRGNYGYTF

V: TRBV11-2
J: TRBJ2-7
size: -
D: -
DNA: TGTGCCAGCAGCTTCAGCCAGGGAAGGGCCTACGAGCAGTACTTC
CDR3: CASSFSQGRAYEQYF

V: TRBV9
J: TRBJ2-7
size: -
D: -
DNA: TGTGCCAGCAGCGCCCCCAGGAGTGGGTCCTCCTACGAGCAGTACTTC
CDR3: CASSAPRSGSSYEQYF

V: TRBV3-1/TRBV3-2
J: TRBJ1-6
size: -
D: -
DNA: TGTGCCAGCAGCCAATCCGGGGGGACACCCCTCCACTTT
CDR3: CASSQSGGTPLHF

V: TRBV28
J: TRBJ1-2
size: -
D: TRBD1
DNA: TGTGCCAGCAGTTTTGGACAGGCAGGCTATGGCTACACCTTC
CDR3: CASSFGQAGYGYTF

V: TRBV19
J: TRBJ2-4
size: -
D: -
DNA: TGTGCCAGTAGTCCAAATACACCCCTAGCCAAAAACATTCAGTACTTC
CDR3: CASSPNTPLAKNIQYF

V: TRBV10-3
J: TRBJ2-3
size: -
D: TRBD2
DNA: TGTGCCATCGGGAGGGATTCCGATACGCAGTATTTT
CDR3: CAIGRDSDTQYF